One and the same sample provided the 8 T cell receptor beta chains below, sequenced in a study of T cell responses to AZD1222 COVID-19 vaccine. Sequencing was performed with immunoSEQ multiplex PCR; in TCRdb, only in-frame clones are kept and a portion is missing. The sample carries tens of thousands of clones, over 80% recorded once. The sample in question was peripheral blood, obtained on day 0 of MenACWY control vaccination. Receptor source: an adult in good health.

The J gene is TRBJ1-2, the V gene TRBV29-1; 7 bases fit TRBD1. V shed 7 bases, J shed 8 bases, and the junction held 13 bases outside the gene matches. The CDR3 covers 13 residues. Germline CDR1 and CDR2: SQVTM and ANQGSEA. CDR3 sequence reads: CSAKIDRVNGYTF. In DNA form, the CDR3 reads TGCAGCGCCAAAATCGACAGGGTTAACGGCTACACCTTC.

J is TRBJ1-1 and V is TRBV30; D is undetermined. This CDR3 region has 13 residues. Trimming shortened V by 0 bases and J by 3 bases, and 8 bases separated the two germline ends. Per germline, CDR1 GTSNPN and CDR2 SVGIG (reference sequence). The CDR3 spells CAWSVSGDTEAFF. The CDR3 DNA is TGTGCCTGGAGTGTATCCGGTGACACTGAAGCTTTCTTT.

This chain links TRBV3-1 (or the pseudogene TRBV3-2) with TRBJ1-1, with D unresolved. The germline CDR1 and CDR2 sequences are LGHDT and YNNKEL (reference sequence). CDR3 size: 14 residues. V was pared by 4 bases and J by 4 bases, with 13 bases between. The CDR3 sequence: CASSLTQSGTEAFF. DNA for the CDR3: TGTGCCAGCAGCCTAACCCAGTCGGGCACTGAAGCTTTCTTT.

CDR3 loop: CASSPWTSRGNEQFF. The CDR3 DNA reads TGTGCCAGCAGCCCCTGGACTAGCCGGGGTAATGAGCAGTTCTTC. The chain carries TRBV2 and TRBJ2-1, with 8 bases lining up with TRBD2. V gave up 6 bases and J gave up 7 bases; unmatched junction bases: 11. This CDR3 comprises 15 residues. Germline assignment: CDR1 SNHLY and CDR2 FYNNEI. Complete variable domain (other parts from reference TRBV2 and TRBJ2-1): EPEVTQTPSHQVTQMGQEVILRCVPISNHLYFYWYRQILGQKVEFLVSFYNNEISEKSEIFDDQFSVERPDGSNFTLKIRSTKLEDSAMYFCASSPWTSRGNEQFFGPGTRLTVL.

This clone was seen once. This chain links TRBV11-2 with TRBJ1-1; D uncertain. Per germline, CDR1 SGHAT and CDR2 FQNNGV. V was cut by 6 bases and J by 1 base, with 6 bases left in between. CDR3 length: 12 residues. DNA of the CDR3: TGTGCCAGCAGGTCCTGGAACACTGAAGCTTTCTTT. Its translation is CASRSWNTEAFF.

The chain joins TRBV19 to TRBJ1-1; TRBD1 agrees at 8 bases. Trimming cost V 5 bases and J 1 base; bases outside gene matches: 9. The length of the CDR3 is 16 residues. Germline CDR1 LNHDA, CDR2 SQIVND (reference sequence). For the CDR3, the DNA is TGTGCCAGTAGTGGCCCGACAGGGGAGAAGAACACTGAAGCTTTCTTT. Its protein product is CASSGPTGEKNTEAFF. The entire variable domain, with the rest obtained from reference TRBV19 and TRBJ1-1, is as follows: DGGITQSPKYLFRKEGQNVTLSCEQNLNHDAMYWYRQDPGQGLRLIYYSQIVNDFQKGDIAEGYSVSREKKESFPLTVTSAQKNPTAFYLCASSGPTGEKNTEAFFGQGTRLTVV.

This sequence joins TRBV7-9 and TRBJ2-1, with a tentative D call TRBD2 (6 bases). The V gene lost 2 bases and the J gene lost 5 bases, with 19 bases spanning the gap. Germline V gives CDR1 SEHNR, CDR2 FQNEAQ (reference sequence). The CDR3 sequence is 17 residues long. The chain's CDR3 is CASSLRVGGGKNNEQFF. CDR3 coding DNA: TGTGCCAGCAGCTTACGGGTCGGTGGCGGGAAGAACAATGAGCAGTTCTTC.

This chain connects TRBV19 to TRBJ2-7, with 8 positions matching TRBD2. J was trimmed by 0 bases and V by 5 bases; bases with no gene match: 9. CDR1 and CDR2 (germline): LNHDA, SQIVND (reference sequence). The CDR3 has 16 residues. CDR3 in amino acids: CASSGELAASSYEQYF. The CDR3 nucleotides read TGTGCCAGTAGTGGAGAACTAGCGGCAAGCTCCTACGAGCAGTACTTC.